This T cell receptor (beta chain) was captured in a study of CXCR3-negative and CXCR3-positive naive CD8 T cells. Note on this clonotype: As yet, its antigen is unknown.

Carrying UMI labels, the TRB cDNA libraries were prepared through 5' RACE. For each CDR3 protein, TCRdb gives one entry from its re-call of the 5' RACE reads, without DNA. The listing contains approximately 96,000 distinct CDR3 sequences. Study-wide findings and caveats: Researchers report CXCR3 expression partially decreased after cryopreservation, with fresh PBMCs used in most assays. Sequencing showed both naive subsets with comparably high diversity, and memory CD8+ cells much lower. Greater hydrophobicity was found in TRB CDR3s of CXCR3-positive naive cells than of CXCR3-negative naive cells. The study found that naive CXCR3-negative and CXCR3-positive cells shared TRBV-TRBJ usage, while memory cells differed.

CD45RO-CCR7+CD27+CD95- expression identified naive CD8+ T cells. The CDR3 has 12 amino acids. The source is a human donor in good health. Some clones in this sample may be carry-over from other donors' samples. Input material: naive CXCR3+ CD8+ T cells from blood. The sample's subset: CD45RO-CCR7+CD27+CD95- naive CD8+ T cells expressing CXCR3 (TNR3+). The V gene is TRBV12-3 or TRBV12-4, the J gene TRBJ1-5; TCRdb reports TRBD1, a call that lacks DNA to check it against. The CDR3 spells CASSTGVQPQHF.